Sequencing of this T cell receptor beta chain was carried out in a study of glioma-infiltrating T cells after dendritic cell vaccination. On the study more broadly: Glioblastoma patients came from Phase I and II dendritic cell vaccination trials.

Method: immunoSEQ multiplex PCR; TCRdb's copy keeps in-frame clones and lacks some. The sample yields tens of thousands of clones, under 90% seen once. Germline V gene sequence: CDR1 SNHLY, CDR2 FYNNEI. There are 15 residues in the CDR3. V trimming: 6 bases; J trimming: 8 bases; junction bases outside the gene matches: 7. Time point denoted: after dendritic cell vaccination, including at tumor progression/relapse. The TCR sequence derives from a human donor with glioblastoma. The chain combines TRBV2 with TRBJ1-4; 12 positions match TRBD1. The source was blood, collected after dendritic cell vaccination. The CDR3 DNA reads as TGTGCCAGCAGCAACCGGGACAGGGGGCAAGAAAAACTGTTTTTT. It encodes CASSNRDRGQEKLFF.